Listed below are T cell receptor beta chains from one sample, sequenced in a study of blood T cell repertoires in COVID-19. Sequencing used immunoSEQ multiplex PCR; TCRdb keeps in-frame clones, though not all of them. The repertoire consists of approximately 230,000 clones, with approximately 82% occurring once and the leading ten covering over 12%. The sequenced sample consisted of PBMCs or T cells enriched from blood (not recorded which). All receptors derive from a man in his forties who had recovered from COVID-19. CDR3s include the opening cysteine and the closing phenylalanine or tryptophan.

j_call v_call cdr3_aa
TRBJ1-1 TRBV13 CASSQTGENTEAFF
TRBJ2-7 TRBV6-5 CASSYEPFYEQYF
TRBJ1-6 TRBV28 CASRQGQGSLHF
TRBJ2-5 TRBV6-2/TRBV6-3 CASSTGTRGETQYF
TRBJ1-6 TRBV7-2 CASSEMGLYNSPLHF
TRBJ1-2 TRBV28 CASSLPGQDDGYTF
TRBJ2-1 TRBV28 CASRSSLAGAWNEQFF
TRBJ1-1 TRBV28 CASSPRGLNTEAFF
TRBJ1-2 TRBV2 CASSWDWRNGYTF
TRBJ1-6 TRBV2 CASVRTGKNSPLHF
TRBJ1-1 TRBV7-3 CASSAQGVVTEAFF
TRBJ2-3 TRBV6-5 CASKQDSRTGDTQYF
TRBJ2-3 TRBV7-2 CASSRHDTDTQYF
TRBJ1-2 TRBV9 CASSARGGGYGYTF
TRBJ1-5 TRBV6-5 CASSLNNQPQHF
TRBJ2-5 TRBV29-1 CSVGTATVETQYF
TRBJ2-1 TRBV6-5 CASSLSGGGGNEQFF
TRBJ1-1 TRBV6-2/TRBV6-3 CASSYGKAFF
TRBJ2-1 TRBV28 CASSLFLAGGPSNEQFF
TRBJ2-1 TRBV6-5 CASSYSSGRAVEQFF
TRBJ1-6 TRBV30 CAWSASSSPLHF
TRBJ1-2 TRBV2 CASSEALPGYGYTF
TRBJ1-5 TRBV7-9 CASSGAGGNQPQHF
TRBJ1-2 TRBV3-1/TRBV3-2 CASSQVGLSAVGYTF
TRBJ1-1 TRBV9 CASSVGGGATAEAFF
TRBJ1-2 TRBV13 CASSSHGAIAESYGYTF
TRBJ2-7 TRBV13 CASSLERAPEEYF
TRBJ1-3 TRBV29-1 CSVYQNRGTGNTIYF
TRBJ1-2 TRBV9 CASSVGEGFGYTF
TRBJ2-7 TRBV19 CASSIDRGLDEQYF
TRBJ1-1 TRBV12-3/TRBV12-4 CASSFSGGTEAFF
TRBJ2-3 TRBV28 CASRASGGPMQYF
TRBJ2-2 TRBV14 CASSQRQGAGTGELFF
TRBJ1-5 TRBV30 CAWSPTVPNQPQHF
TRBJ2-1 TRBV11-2 CASSLGLAAYNEQFF
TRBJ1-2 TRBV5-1 CASSLALGMAGDYTF
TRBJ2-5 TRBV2 CASSEGTSSETQYF
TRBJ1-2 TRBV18 CASSPPWRGRTANYGYTF
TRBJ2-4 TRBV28 CASSFASTAGRGIQYF
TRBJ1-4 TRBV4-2 CASSLKGQTNEKLFF
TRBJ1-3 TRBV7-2 CASSPNTGAGNTIYF
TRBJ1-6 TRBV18 CASSPMTGAASPLHF
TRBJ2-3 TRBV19 CASSIFAGTSTDTQYF
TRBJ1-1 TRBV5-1 CASSLVGLNTEAFF
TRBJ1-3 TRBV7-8 CASSTDREATIYF
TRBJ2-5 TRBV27 CASSPTGQGQTQYF
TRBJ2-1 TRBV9 CASSVAPRDEQFF
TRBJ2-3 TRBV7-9 CASSSEVQGPDTQYF
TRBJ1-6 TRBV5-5 CASSLMLTGVGSPLHF
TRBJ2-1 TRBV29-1 CSVEDQIVPASGYNEQFF
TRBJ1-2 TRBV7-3 CASSVGTGGSYGYTF
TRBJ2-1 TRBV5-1 CASSSMTSGNNEQFF
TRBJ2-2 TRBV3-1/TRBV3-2 CASRSTGSGELFF
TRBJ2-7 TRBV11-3 CASSLSTGISYEQYF
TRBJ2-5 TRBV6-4 CASSDGSGGKETQYF
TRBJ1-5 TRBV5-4 CASSGDSGGPQHF
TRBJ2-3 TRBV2 CASSRLAGPSTDTQYF
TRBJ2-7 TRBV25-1 CASSDNLEQYF
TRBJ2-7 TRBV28 CASRYDRDEQYF